A single sample gave rise to the 7 T cell receptor beta chains below, sequenced in a study of cytotoxic CD8 clonotypes in ibrutinib-treated CLL. Sequencing was performed with immunoSEQ multiplex PCR; in TCRdb, only in-frame clones are kept and a portion is missing. This table has 150,000 to 200,000 clones, roughly 84% appearing once. The sequences come from PBMCs, collected at disease progression, from a patient treated with ibrutinib. These receptors originate from a human donor with chronic lymphocytic leukemia.

This chain joins TRBV2 and TRBJ2-7; 10 bases are shared with TRBD2. J lost 3 bases, V lost 4 bases, and 0 bases had no gene match. This CDR3 contains 13 residues. Germline V gives CDR1 SNHLY, CDR2 FYNNEI. The CDR3 is CASSGTSGYEQYF. The CDR3 region has the DNA TGTGCCAGCAGTGGGACTAGCGGCTACGAGCAGTACTTC.

V gene TRBV2 combines with J gene TRBJ2-7; either TRBD1 or TRBD2 may supply D (5 bases each). CDR1 is SNHLY and CDR2 is FYNNEI in the germline V gene. CDR3 size: 13 residues. V lost 8 bases, J lost 4 bases, and 15 bases lay in between. The CDR3 coding sequence is TGTGCCAGCTCCCGGGGCATCATATACGAGCAGTACTTC. Translated: CASSRGIIYEQYF.

This chain joins TRBV7-9 and TRBJ1-2; D remains unclear. The CDR3 extends over 15 amino acids. Trimming took off 1 base at V and 3 bases at J, with 12 bases between the two ends. In germline, CDR1 is SEHNR, CDR2 FQNEAQ (reference sequence). For the CDR3, the DNA is TGTGCCAGCAGCTTAGGAAGGGTCGGGGACTATGGCTACACCTTC. This sequence encodes CASSLGRVGDYGYTF.

V is TRBV5-1 and J is TRBJ1-1; 8 bases fit TRBD1. Germline-derived CDR1 and CDR2 are SGHRS and YFSETQ. This CDR3 comprises 17 residues. The V and J ends lost 0 bases and 2 bases, in that order; junction bases with no gene match: 9. The CDR3 nucleotides read TGCGCCAGCAGCTTGGCCGGCAGGGGGCCTGCCAACACTGAAGCTTTCTTT. Amino acid sequence: CASSLAGRGPANTEAFF. The complete variable domain, with remaining parts taken from reference TRBV5-1 and TRBJ1-1, reads KAGVTQTPRYLIKTRGQQVTLSCSPISGHRSVSWYQQTPGQGLQFLFEYFSETQRNKGNFPGRFSGRQFSNSRSEMNVSTLELGDSALYLCASSLAGRGPANTEAFFGQGTRLTVV.

V and J are TRBV5-4 and TRBJ2-1; no clear D gene. V lost 3 bases to trimming and J lost 3 bases, with 13 bases between them. The CDR3 consists of 15 residues. Looked up from germline, CDR1 is SGHNT and CDR2 is YYREEE (reference sequence). CDR3 protein: CASSSYQNVYNEQFF. In DNA, the CDR3 is TGTGCCAGCAGCTCGTACCAGAATGTCTACAATGAGCAGTTCTTC. Looking up the rest from reference TRBV5-4 and TRBJ2-1 gives the full variable domain: ETGVTQSPTHLIKTRGQQVTLRCSSQSGHNTVSWYQQALGQGPQFIFQYYREEENGRGNFPPRFSGLQFPNYSSELNVNALELDDSALYLCASSSYQNVYNEQFFGPGTRLTVL.

V usage is TRBV9 and J usage is TRBJ2-3; D is possibly TRBD1 (6 bases). Germline V lookup: CDR1 SGDLS, CDR2 YYNGEE. The CDR3 covers 14 residues. V was clipped by 6 bases and J by 4 bases, with 15 bases between them. This chain's CDR3 is CASKKTGFADTQYF. The CDR3 nucleotides are TGTGCCAGCAAGAAGACAGGATTTGCAGATACGCAGTATTTT.

The V call is TRBV27, the J call TRBJ2-5, with D possibly being TRBD1 (6 bases). The CDR3 runs 14 residues. Germline loops: CDR1 MNHEY, CDR2 SMNVEV (reference sequence). V lost 2 bases, J lost 3 bases, and 10 bases lay in between. The CDR3 region is CASSLEAGEETQYF. DNA of the CDR3: TGTGCCAGCAGTTTAGAGGCAGGGGAAGAGACCCAGTACTTC.